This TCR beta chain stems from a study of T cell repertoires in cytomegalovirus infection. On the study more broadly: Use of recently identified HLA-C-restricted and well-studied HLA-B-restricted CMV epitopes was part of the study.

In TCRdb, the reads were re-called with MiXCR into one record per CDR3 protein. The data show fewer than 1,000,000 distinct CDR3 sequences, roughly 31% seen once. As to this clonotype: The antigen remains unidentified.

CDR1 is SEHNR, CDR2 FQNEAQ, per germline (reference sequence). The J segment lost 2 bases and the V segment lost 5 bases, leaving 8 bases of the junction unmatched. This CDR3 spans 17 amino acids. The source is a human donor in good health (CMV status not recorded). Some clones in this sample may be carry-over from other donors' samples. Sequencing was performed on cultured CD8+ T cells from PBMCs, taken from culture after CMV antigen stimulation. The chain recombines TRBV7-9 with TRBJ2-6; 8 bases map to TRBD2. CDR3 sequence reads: CASSPPGGYPGANVLTF. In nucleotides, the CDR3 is TGTGCCAGCAGCCCTCCGGGAGGGTATCCTGGGGCCAACGTCCTGACTTTC. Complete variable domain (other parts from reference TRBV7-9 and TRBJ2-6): DTGVSQNPRHKITKRGQNVTFRCDPISEHNRLYWYRQTLGQGPEFLTYFQNEAQLEKSRLLSDRFSAERPKGSFSTLEIQRTEQGDSAMYLCASSPPGGYPGANVLTFGAGSRLTVL.